This passage covers 7 T cell receptor beta chains from one sample sequenced in a study of T cell responses to AZD1222 COVID-19 vaccine. Some clones are missing from TCRdb's copy, which holds only in-frame ones; the method was immunoSEQ multiplex PCR. The data contain 100,000 to 150,000 clones, roughly 92% of them singletons. Source: peripheral blood, taken on day 0 of AZD1222 vaccination. These receptors all stem from an adult in good health.

The chain has TRBV27 and TRBJ2-2; D not certain. V lost 2 bases, J lost 6 bases, and 10 bases lay in between. Germline-derived CDR1 and CDR2 are MNHEY and SMNVEV (reference sequence). The CDR3 spans 14 residues. The CDR3, as DNA: TGTGCCAGCAGTTTAGGTCCCGGATCCGGGGAGCTGTTTTTT. Residues: CASSLGPGSGELFF.

The CDR3 DNA sequence: TGTGCCAGCAGCCCCCGGGGGGACAGGGGGGCAGATACGCAGTATTTT. Residues: CASSPRGDRGADTQYF. The rearrangement links TRBV5-6 to TRBJ2-3; TRBD1 matches 11 bases. Per the germline V gene, CDR1 is SGHDT and CDR2 is YYEEEE. J was trimmed by 4 bases and V by 4 bases; bases with no gene match: 8. This CDR3 has 16 residues.

The chain has TRBV19 and TRBJ1-4, with D tentatively TRBD1 (6 bases). Trimming removed 6 bases at V and 8 bases at J, with 16 bases between. The CDR3 sequence is 14 residues long. The germline gives CDR1 LNHDA, CDR2 SQIVND (reference sequence). The CDR3 DNA reads as TGTGCCAGTAGACGGCGTGGGGGACAAGAAAAACTGTTTTTT. Its translation: CASRRRGGQEKLFF.

The CDR3 is CAWSPRTGKANYGYTF. DNA of the CDR3: TGTGCCTGGAGCCCTCGGACAGGGAAAGCTAACTATGGCTACACCTTC. This chain joins TRBV30 and TRBJ1-2; 8 bases fit TRBD1. From germline, CDR1 is GTSNPN and CDR2 SVGIG (reference sequence). The J segment lost 0 bases and the V segment lost 3 bases, leaving 9 bases of the junction unmatched. This CDR3 is 16 amino acids long.

Regarding this clone: The sample carries other DNA sequences with the same CDR3. The V call is TRBV6-5, the J call TRBJ1-2; 9 bases agree with TRBD1. Unmatched junction bases numbered 1, after V lost 0 bases and J lost 5 bases. The CDR3 has 14 amino acids. Germline V lookup: CDR1 MNHEY, CDR2 SVGAGI. CDR3 sequence reads: CASSYSTGGYGYTF. Here the CDR3 DNA reads TGTGCCAGCAGTTACTCGACAGGGGGATATGGCTACACCTTC.

The rearrangement uses TRBV19 and TRBJ1-1; 10 nucleotides line up with TRBD1. V shed 6 bases and J 9 bases; nucleotides not matched to a gene: 10. Germline V gene sequence: CDR1 LNHDA, CDR2 SQIVND (reference sequence). The CDR3 is made up of 14 amino acids. The CDR3 sequence is CASSQPGTGEKAFF. DNA for the CDR3: TGTGCCAGTAGCCAGCCCGGGACAGGGGAAAAAGCTTTCTTT.

This clone showed up just once. The V gene is TRBV5-8, the J gene TRBJ2-5; 10 bases are a match to TRBD1. Trimming at V came to 0 bases and at J to 5 bases, leaving 4 bases not matched to a gene. The germline V gene has CDR1 SGHTS and CDR2 YDEGEE. The CDR3 covers 15 residues. CDR3 in amino acids: CASSLGGTGAETQYF. In nucleotides, the CDR3 is TGTGCCAGCAGCTTGGGGGGGACAGGGGCTGAGACCCAGTACTTC.